This paragraph reports one T cell receptor (beta chain). What it recognizes is unknown. The CDR3 loop spans 16 amino acids. The ends were cut back, 2 bases at V and 0 bases at J, with 11 bases in the middle. Germline V lookup: CDR1 SGHVS, CDR2 FNYEAQ. These data come from a study of T cell responses to AZD1222 COVID-19 vaccine. Findings and caveats of the study: Unmutated regions of variants are reportedly targeted by nearly half of spike-specific TCRs. Baseline serostatus was positive in only a handful of AZD1222 recipients. Spike was spanned by vaccine-associated CD4 TCRs, which were dominant at 160-218 and 743-854. Donors were mostly white British, more females; clonal diversity possibly underestimated.

The method was immunoSEQ multiplex PCR; TCRdb's version includes in-frame clones alone and lacks a portion of them. The sample includes about 220,000 clones, about 93% of them seen just once. The chain combines TRBV7-6 with TRBJ1-3; no firm D call. The sequence was collected from an adult in good health. The starting material was peripheral blood, obtained on day 0 of MenACWY control vaccination. In nucleotides, the CDR3 is TGTGCCAGCAGCTTACAACAGAGGCTCTCTGGAAACACCATATATTTT. Amino acids: CASSLQQRLSGNTIYF. The whole variable domain, filled in from reference TRBV7-6 and TRBJ1-3, reads GAGVSQSPRYKVTKRGQDVALRCDPISGHVSLYWYRQALGQGPEFLTYFNYEAQQDKSGLPNDRFSAERPEGSISTLTIQRTEQRDSAMYRCASSLQQRLSGNTIYFGEGSWLTVV.